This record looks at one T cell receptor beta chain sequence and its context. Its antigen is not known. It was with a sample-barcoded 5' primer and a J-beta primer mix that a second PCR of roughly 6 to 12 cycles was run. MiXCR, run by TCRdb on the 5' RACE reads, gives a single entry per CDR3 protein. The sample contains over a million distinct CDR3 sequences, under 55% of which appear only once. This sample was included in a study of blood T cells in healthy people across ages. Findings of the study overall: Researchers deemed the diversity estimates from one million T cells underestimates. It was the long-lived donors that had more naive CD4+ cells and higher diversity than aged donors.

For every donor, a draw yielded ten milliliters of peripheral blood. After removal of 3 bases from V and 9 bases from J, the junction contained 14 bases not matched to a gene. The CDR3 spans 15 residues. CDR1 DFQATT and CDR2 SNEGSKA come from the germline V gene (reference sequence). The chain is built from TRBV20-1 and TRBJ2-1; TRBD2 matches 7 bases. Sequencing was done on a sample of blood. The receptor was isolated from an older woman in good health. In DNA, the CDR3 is TGCAGTGCTAGTGGATCGCTAGCGGCGGTTCGTGAGCAGTTCTTC. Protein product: CSASGSLAAVREQFF.